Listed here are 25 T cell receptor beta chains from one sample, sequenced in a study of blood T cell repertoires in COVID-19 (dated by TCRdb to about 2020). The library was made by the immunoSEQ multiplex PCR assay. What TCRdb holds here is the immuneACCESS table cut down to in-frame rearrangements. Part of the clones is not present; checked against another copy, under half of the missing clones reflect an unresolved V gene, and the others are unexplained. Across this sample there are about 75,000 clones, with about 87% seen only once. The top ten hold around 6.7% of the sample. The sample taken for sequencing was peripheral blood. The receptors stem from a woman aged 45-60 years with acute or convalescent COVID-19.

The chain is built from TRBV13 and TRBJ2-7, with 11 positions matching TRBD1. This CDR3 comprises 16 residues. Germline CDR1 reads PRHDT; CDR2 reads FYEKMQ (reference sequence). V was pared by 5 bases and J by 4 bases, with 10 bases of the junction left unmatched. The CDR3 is CASSPRDRGSEYEQYF. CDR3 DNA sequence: TGTGCCAGCAGCCCCCGGGACAGGGGGTCGGAGTACGAGCAGTACTTC. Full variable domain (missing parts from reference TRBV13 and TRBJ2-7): AAGVIQSPRHLIKEKRETATLKCYPIPRHDTVYWYQQGPGQDPQFLISFYEKMQSDKGSIPDRFSAQQFSDYHSELNMSSLELGDSALYFCASSPRDRGSEYEQYFGPGTRLTVT.

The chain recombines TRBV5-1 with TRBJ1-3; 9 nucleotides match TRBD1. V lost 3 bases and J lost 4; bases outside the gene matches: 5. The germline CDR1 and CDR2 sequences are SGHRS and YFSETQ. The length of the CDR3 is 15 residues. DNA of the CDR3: TGCGCCAGCAGCTCACAGGGGGCGTCCGGAAACACCATATATTTT. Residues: CASSSQGASGNTIYF.

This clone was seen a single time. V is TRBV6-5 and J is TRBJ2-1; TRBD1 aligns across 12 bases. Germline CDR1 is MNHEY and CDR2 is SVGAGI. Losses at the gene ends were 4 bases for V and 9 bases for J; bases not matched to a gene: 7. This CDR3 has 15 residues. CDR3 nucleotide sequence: TGTGCCAGCAGTTCATCCGGGACAGGGGGCGTTGAGCAGTTCTTC. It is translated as CASSSSGTGGVEQFF.

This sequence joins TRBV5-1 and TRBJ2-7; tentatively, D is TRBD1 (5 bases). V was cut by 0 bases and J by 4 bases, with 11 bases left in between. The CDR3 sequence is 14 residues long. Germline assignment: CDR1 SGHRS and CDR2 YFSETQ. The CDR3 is CASSLVPDSYEQYF. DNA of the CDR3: TGCGCCAGCAGCTTGGTCCCCGACAGTTACGAGCAGTACTTC.

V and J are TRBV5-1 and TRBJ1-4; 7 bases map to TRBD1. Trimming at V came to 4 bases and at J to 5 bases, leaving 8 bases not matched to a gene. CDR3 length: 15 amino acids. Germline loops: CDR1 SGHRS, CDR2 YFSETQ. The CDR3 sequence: CASSGGSGGNEKLFF. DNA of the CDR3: TGCGCCAGCAGCGGCGGTTCAGGGGGAAATGAAAAACTGTTTTTT.

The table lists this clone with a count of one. CDR3 residues: CASSWNDRPNYGYTF. The CDR3 DNA reads TGCGCCAGCAGCTGGAACGACAGGCCTAACTATGGCTACACCTTC. The chain is built from TRBV5-1 and TRBJ1-2, with a possible D match to TRBD1 (6 bases). The CDR3 loop spans 15 amino acids. The V end lost 3 bases, the J end lost 0 bases, and 12 bases lay between the germline ends. Germline lookup yields CDR1 SGHRS and CDR2 YFSETQ.

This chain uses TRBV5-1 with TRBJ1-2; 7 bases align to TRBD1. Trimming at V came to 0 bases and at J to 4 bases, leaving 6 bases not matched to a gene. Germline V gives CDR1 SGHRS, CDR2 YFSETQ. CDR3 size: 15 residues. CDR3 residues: CASSLEGARPYGYTF. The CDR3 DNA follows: TGCGCCAGCAGCTTGGAGGGGGCGCGCCCCTATGGCTACACCTTC.

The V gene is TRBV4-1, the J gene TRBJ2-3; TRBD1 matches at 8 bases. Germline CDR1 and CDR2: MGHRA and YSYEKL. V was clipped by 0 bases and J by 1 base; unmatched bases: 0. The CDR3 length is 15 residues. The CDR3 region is CASSQEDRGTDTQYF. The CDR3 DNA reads TGCGCCAGCAGCCAAGAGGACAGGGGCACAGATACGCAGTATTTT.

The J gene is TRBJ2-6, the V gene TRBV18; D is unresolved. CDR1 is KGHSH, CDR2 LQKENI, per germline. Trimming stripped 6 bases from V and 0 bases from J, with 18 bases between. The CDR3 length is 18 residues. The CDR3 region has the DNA TGTGCCAGCTCGCCGCTACCGGTGGGCAGCTCTGGGGCCAACGTCCTGACTTTC. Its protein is CASSPLPVGSSGANVLTF.

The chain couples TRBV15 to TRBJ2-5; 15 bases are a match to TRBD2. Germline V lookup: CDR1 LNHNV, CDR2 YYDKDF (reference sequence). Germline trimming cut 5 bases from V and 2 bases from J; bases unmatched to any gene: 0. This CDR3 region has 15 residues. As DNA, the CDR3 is TGTGCCACCAGCGGACTAGCGGGGGGGCAAGAGACCCAGTACTTC. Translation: CATSGLAGGQETQYF. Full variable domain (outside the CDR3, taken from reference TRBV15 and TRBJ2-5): DAMVIQNPRYQVTQFGKPVTLSCSQTLNHNVMYWYQQKSSQAPKLLFHYYDKDFNNEADTPDNFQSRRPNTSFCFLDIRSPGLGDTAMYLCATSGLAGGQETQYFGPGTRLLVL.

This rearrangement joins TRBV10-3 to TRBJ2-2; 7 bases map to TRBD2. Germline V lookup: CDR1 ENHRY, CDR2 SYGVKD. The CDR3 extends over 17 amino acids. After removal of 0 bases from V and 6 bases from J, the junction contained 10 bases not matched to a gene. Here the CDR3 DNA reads TGTGCCATCAGTGAGTCGAGTATGGGGAGGGATGCCGGGGAGCTGTTTTTT. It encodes CAISESSMGRDAGELFF.

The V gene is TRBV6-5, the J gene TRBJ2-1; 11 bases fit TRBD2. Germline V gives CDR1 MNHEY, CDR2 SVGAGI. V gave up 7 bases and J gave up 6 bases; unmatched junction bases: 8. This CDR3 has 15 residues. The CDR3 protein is CASTSGTSGTNEQFF. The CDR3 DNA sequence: TGTGCCAGCACCTCCGGGACTAGCGGAACCAATGAGCAGTTCTTC.

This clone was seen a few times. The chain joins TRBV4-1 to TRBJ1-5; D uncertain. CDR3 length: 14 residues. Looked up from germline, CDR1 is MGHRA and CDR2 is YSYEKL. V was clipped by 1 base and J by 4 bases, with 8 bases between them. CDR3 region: CASSQVQLNQPQHF. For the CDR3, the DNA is TGCGCCAGCAGCCAAGTCCAATTGAATCAGCCCCAGCATTTT.

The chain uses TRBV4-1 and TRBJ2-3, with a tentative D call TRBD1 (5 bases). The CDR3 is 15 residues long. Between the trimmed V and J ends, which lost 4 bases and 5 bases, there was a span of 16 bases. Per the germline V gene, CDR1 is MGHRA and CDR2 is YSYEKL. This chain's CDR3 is CASSPGRAGRDTQYF. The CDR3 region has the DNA TGCGCCAGCAGCCCCGGAAGGGCAGGGCGAGATACGCAGTATTTT.

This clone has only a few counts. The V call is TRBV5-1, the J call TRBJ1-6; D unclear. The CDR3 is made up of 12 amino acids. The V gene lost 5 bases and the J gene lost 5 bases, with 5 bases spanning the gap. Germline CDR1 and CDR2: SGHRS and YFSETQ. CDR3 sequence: CASRRDNSPLHF. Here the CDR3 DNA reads TGCGCCAGCAGGAGGGATAATTCACCCCTCCACTTT.

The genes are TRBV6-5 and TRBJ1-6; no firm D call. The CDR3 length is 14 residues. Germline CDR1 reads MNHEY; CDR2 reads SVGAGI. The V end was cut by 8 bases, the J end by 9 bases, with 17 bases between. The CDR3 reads CASVPLDSTSPLHF. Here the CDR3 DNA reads TGTGCCAGCGTACCCCTTGACTCAACTTCACCCCTCCACTTT.

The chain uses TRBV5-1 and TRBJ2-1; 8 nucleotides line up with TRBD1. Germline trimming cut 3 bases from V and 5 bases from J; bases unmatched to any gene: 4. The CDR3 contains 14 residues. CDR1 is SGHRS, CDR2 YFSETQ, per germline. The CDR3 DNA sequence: TGCGCCAGCAGCTCAGGGGGCTTGGACAATGAGCAGTTCTTC. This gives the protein CASSSGGLDNEQFF.

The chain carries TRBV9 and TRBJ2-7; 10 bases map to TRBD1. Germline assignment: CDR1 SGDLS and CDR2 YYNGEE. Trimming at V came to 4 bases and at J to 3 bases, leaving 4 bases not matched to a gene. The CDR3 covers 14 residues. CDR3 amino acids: CASSLGTGVYEQYF. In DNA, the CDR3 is TGTGCCAGCAGCCTAGGGACAGGGGTCTACGAGCAGTACTTC.

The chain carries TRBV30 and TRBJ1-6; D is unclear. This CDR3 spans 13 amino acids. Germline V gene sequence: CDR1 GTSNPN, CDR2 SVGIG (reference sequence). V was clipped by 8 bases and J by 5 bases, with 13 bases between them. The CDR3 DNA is TGTGCCCGGGAAGAGGGCCATAATTCACCCCTCCACTTT. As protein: CAREEGHNSPLHF.

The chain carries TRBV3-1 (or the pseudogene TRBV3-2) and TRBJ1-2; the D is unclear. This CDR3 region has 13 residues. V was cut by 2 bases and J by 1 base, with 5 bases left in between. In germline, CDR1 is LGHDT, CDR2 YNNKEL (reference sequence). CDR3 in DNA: TGTGCCAGCAGCCAACGGAGTAACTATGGCTACACCTTC. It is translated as CASSQRSNYGYTF.

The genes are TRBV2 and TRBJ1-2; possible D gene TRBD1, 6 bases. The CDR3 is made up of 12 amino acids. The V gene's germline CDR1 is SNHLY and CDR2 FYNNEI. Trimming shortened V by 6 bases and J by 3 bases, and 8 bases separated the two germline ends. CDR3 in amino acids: CASRDSYYGYTF. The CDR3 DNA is TGTGCCAGCAGGGACAGCTACTATGGCTACACCTTC.

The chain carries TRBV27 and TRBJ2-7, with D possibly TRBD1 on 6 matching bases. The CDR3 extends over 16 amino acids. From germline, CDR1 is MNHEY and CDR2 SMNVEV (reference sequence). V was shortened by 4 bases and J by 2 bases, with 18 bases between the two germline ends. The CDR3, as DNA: TGTGCCAGCAGTTCCCTATCTAGGGGGAATACCTACGAGCAGTACTTC. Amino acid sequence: CASSSLSRGNTYEQYF.

The CDR3: CASREDRTNYGYTF. CDR3 DNA sequence: TGTGCCAGCAGGGAGGACAGGACGAATTATGGCTACACCTTC. The chain has TRBV28 and TRBJ1-2, with 7 bases identical to TRBD1. This CDR3 region has 14 residues. V was pared by 6 bases and J by 5 bases, with 9 bases of the junction left unmatched. Germline values: CDR1 MDHEN, CDR2 SYDVKM.

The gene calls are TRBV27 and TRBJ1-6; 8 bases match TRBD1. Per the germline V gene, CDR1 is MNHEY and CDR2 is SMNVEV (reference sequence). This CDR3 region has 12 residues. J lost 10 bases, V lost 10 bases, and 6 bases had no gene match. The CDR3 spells CATRTGLSPLHF. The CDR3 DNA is TGTGCCACCCGGACAGGGTTATCACCCCTCCACTTT.

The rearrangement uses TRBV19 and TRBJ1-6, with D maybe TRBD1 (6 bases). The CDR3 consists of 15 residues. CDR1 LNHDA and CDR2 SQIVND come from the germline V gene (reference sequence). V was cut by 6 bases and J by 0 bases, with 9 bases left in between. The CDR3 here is CASREQGSYNSPLHF. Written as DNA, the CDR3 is TGTGCCAGTAGAGAACAGGGCTCCTATAATTCACCCCTCCACTTT.